The clone carrying this T cell receptor beta chain was seen a few times. This entry belongs to a study of blood T cell repertoires in COVID-19. Assay: immunoSEQ multiplex PCR; the TCRdb copy retains only in-frame clones and omits some. The sample holds some 150,000 clones; more than 75% are singletons and the top ten take 0.95% to 1.5%. Everyone who took part was roughly 18 to 89 years old, and they came from roughly 25 US areas. The CDR3 runs to 12 residues. Germline trimming cut 10 bases from V and 4 bases from J; bases unmatched to any gene: 6. The TCR was taken from a woman in her thirties with acute COVID-19. Material: PBMCs or T cells enriched from blood (not recorded which). The chain recombines TRBV12-3 or TRBV12-4 with TRBJ1-2; 7 bases fit TRBD1. The DNA of the CDR3 is TGTGCCAACGAAGACAGGGTCTATGGCTACACCTTC. Translation gives CANEDRVYGYTF.